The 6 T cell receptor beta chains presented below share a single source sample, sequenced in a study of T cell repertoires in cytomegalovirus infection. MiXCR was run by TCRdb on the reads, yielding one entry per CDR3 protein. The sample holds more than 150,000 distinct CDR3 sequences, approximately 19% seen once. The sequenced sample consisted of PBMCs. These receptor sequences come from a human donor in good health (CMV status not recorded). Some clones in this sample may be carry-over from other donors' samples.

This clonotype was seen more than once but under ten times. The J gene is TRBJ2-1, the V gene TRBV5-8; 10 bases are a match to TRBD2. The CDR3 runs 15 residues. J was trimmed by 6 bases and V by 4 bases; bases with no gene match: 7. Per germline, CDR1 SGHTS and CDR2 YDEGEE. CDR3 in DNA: TGTGCCAGCAGCCCTAGCGGGAGTTGGTCCAATGAGCAGTTCTTC. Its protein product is CASSPSGSWSNEQFF.

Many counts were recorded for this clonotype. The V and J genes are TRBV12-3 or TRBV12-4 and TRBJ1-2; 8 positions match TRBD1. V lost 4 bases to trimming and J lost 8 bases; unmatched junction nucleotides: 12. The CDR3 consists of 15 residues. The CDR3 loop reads CASSSQGARLGGYTF. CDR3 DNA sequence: TGTGCCAGCAGTTCCCAGGGGGCCCGTCTGGGGGGCTACACCTTC.

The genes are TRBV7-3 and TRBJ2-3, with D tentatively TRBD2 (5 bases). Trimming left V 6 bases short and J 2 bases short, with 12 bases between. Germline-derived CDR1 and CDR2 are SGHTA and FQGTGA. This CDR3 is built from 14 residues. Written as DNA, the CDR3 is TGTGCCAGCAGTCCTAGCTCCTTCACAGATACGCAGTATTTT. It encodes CASSPSSFTDTQYF.

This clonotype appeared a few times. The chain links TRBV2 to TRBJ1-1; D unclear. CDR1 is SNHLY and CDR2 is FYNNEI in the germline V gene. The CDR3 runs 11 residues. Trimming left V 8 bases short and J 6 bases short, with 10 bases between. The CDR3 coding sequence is TGTGCCAGCTTTACGAGGCCTGAAGCTTTCTTT. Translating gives CASFTRPEAFF.

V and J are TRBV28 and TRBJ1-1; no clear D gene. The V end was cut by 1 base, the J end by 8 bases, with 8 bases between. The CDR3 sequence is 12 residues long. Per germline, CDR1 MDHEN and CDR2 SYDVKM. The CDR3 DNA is TGTGCCAGCAGTTTATCGATCAGGGAAGCTTTCTTT. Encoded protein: CASSLSIREAFF.

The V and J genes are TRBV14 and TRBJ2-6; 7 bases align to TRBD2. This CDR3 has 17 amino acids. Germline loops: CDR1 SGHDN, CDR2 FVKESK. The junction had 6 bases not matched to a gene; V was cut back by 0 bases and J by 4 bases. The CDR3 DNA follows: TGTGCCAGCAGCCAAGATAGGCTAGCGGCCGGGGCCAACGTCCTGACTTTC. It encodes CASSQDRLAAGANVLTF.